This passage covers 5 T cell receptor beta chains from one sample sequenced in a study of neurological immune-mediated disorders. TCRdb ran MiXCR on the 5' RACE reads and lists one entry per CDR3 protein. Of some 120,000 distinct CDR3 sequences in the sample, more than 2.5% were seen once. Material: PBMCs. These TCRs come from a woman aged 25 to 39 with multiple sclerosis.

This clonotype was found many times. CDR3 amino acids: CASSIWRGETQYF. The CDR3 bases are TGTGCCAGCAGTATATGGAGGGGAGAGACCCAGTACTTC. The V and J genes are TRBV12-3 or TRBV12-4 and TRBJ2-5; D perhaps matches TRBD2 (6 bases). Trimming stripped 5 bases from V and 4 bases from J, with 11 bases between. This CDR3 is 13 amino acids long.

To note about this clonotype: Given a much more abundant clone one base away, this may be a read error. The chain carries TRBV29-1 and TRBJ1-2, with a tentative D call TRBD1 (5 bases). Germline assignment: CDR1 SQVTM and CDR2 ANQGSEA. Trimming took off 6 bases at V and 6 bases at J, with 11 bases between the two ends. The CDR3 is made up of 11 amino acids. The CDR3 sequence is CSVKIRDGYTF. CDR3 DNA sequence: TGCAGCGTCAAGATCAGGGATGGCTACACCTTC. Full variable domain (missing parts from reference TRBV29-1 and TRBJ1-2): SAVISQKPSRDICQRGTSLTIQCQVDSQVTMMFWYRQQPGQSLTLIATANQGSEATYESGFVIDKFPISRPNLTFSTLTVSNMSPEDSSIYLCSVKIRDGYTFGSGTRLTVV.

At least ten counts were recorded for this clonotype. This rearrangement joins TRBV12-3 or TRBV12-4 to TRBJ1-5; 8 nucleotides align to TRBD1. The CDR3 consists of 15 residues. After removal of 5 bases from V and 10 bases from J, the junction contained 13 bases not matched to a gene. The CDR3 loop is CASSLDRGAEGPQHF. In DNA, the CDR3 is TGTGCCAGCAGTCTTGACAGGGGCGCAGAGGGTCCCCAGCATTTT.

This clonotype came up many times. This sequence joins TRBV20-1 and TRBJ2-5, with D perhaps matching TRBD1 or TRBD2 (5 bases each). Trimming took 0 bases from V and 9 from J, leaving 14 bases between them. CDR1 is DFQATT and CDR2 is SNEGSKA in the germline V gene (reference sequence). This CDR3 spans 13 amino acids. CDR3 residues: CSARDMNGAPQYF. The CDR3 nucleotides read TGCAGTGCTAGAGATATGAACGGGGCGCCCCAGTACTTC.

This clonotype was counted at least ten times. The rearrangement links TRBV20-1 to TRBJ2-7, with D perhaps matching TRBD2 (6 bases). CDR1 DFQATT and CDR2 SNEGSKA come from the germline V gene (reference sequence). V was clipped by 0 bases and J by 4 bases, with 13 bases between them. The CDR3 extends over 14 amino acids. The CDR3 protein is CSARDRTSRYEQYF. CDR3 bases: TGCAGTGCTAGAGATCGTACTAGCAGGTACGAGCAGTACTTC.